This paragraph covers one TCR beta chain sequence. Only in-frame clones appear in the TCRdb table, and some are missing; sequencing was by immunoSEQ multiplex PCR. Among approximately 140,000 clones listed, approximately 92% were seen once. The sample is drawn from a study of T cell responses to AZD1222 COVID-19 vaccine. The CDR3 is 12 residues long. With 2 bases removed from V and 2 bases from J, the gap between germline ends came to 4 bases. CDR1 and CDR2 (germline): MDHEN, SYDVKM. The chain combines TRBV28 with TRBJ2-7; no reliable D call. This sequence originates from an adult who received the AZD1222 COVID-19 vaccine. Sequencing was performed on peripheral blood, taken 28 days after the second AZD1222 dose. The chain's CDR3 is CASSLGTYEQYF. The CDR3 coding sequence is TGTGCCAGCAGTTTAGGAACCTACGAGCAGTACTTC.